This T cell receptor beta chain was captured by sequencing in a study of cytomegalovirus exposure and HLA in healthy donors. For this clone: Its antigen is not identified.

Study results and limitations: Later on, a genetic analysis was performed. It linked a missense variant in DCLRE1C with V- and J-gene trimming of TCR beta.

Trimming at V came to 3 bases and at J to 5 bases, leaving 10 bases not matched to a gene. The CDR3 sequence is 15 residues long. Both 60 Vbeta primers and 13 Jbeta primers went into the PCR. The assay was immunoSEQ multiplex PCR, and TCRdb's table has in-frame clones only and misses some. In the table there are under 250,000 clones, more than 70% of which are singletons. The TCR originated in a human donor in good health. Sequenced: PBMCs. V usage is TRBV5-3 and J usage is TRBJ2-7; 8 nucleotides match TRBD2. TRBV5-3 carries the ORF label, with uncertain function. The CDR3 is CARSWFKREPHEQYF. In DNA, the CDR3 is TGTGCCAGAAGCTGGTTCAAGCGGGAGCCCCACGAGCAGTACTTC.